This entry describes one T cell receptor beta chain. This specimen comes from a study of T cell responses to AZD1222 COVID-19 vaccine. This CDR3 spans 14 amino acids. Germline V lookup: CDR1 SGHTA, CDR2 FQGTGA. V lost 2 bases and J lost 7, with 11 bases in between. Here immunoSEQ multiplex PCR was the method, and the copy in TCRdb shows in-frame clones only, minus some. The sample lists around 190,000 clones, more than 85% seen once, with about 1.7% in the top ten. Here the sequenced sample was peripheral blood, taken 28 days after the second AZD1222 dose. The chain joins TRBV7-3 to TRBJ2-2; the D call may be TRBD1 or TRBD2 (5 bases each). The sequence came from an adult who received the AZD1222 COVID-19 vaccine. The CDR3 DNA sequence: TGTGCCAGCAGCTTATCCCGGGGCAGCGGGGAGCTGTTTTTT. It encodes CASSLSRGSGELFF.